The 23 T cell receptor beta chains listed next were all sequenced from one sample in a study of draining lymph node invasion in breast cancer. The CD4+ CD45RA- CD25high gate defined the sorted memory regulatory T cells. TCRdb re-derived calls from the bulk RNA-seq reads in MiXCR, one entry per CDR3 protein. Among about 360 distinct CDR3 sequences listed, over 20% were seen once. Sequencing was done on a sample of sorted memory Tregs from the tumor. Receptor source: a female donor with luminal breast cancer.

In its sample, this clonotype was seen a few times. The chain employs TRBV18 and TRBJ1-2; 10 bases align to TRBD1. CDR1 and CDR2 from the germline V gene are KGHSH and LQKENI. The CDR3 has 16 residues. The junction had 11 bases not matched to a gene; V was cut back by 4 bases and J by 6 bases. The CDR3 sequence: CASSLSPGQGLNGYTF. As DNA, the CDR3 is TGTGCCAGCTCACTCAGCCCGGGACAGGGGCTTAATGGCTACACCTTC. Looking up the rest from reference TRBV18 and TRBJ1-2 gives the full variable domain: NAGVMQNPRHLVRRRGQEARLRCSPMKGHSHVYWYRQLPEEGLKFMVYLQKENIIDESGMPKERFSAEFPKEGPSILRIQQVVRGDSAAYFCASSLSPGQGLNGYTFGSGTRLTVV.

This clonotype was observed a handful of times. The J gene is TRBJ2-1, the V gene TRBV12-3 or TRBV12-4; D unresolved. V lost 2 bases and J 6 bases, leaving 5 bases between the germline ends. CDR3 length: 12 residues. The CDR3 loop is CASSLTPNEQFF. CDR3 in DNA: TGTGCCAGCAGTTTAACCCCCAATGAGCAGTTCTTC.

This clonotype was found a few times. The gene calls are TRBV28 and TRBJ2-7, with D tentatively TRBD2 (5 bases). The CDR3 is made up of 18 amino acids. V lost 6 bases and J 2 bases, leaving 26 bases between the germline ends. Germline CDR1 is MDHEN and CDR2 is SYDVKM. The CDR3 nucleotides are TGTGCCAGCAGACCCCCGGGAAGGAAAAGGGCAAAGACCTACGAGCAGTACTTC. Its protein product is CASRPPGRKRAKTYEQYF.

This clonotype occurred a few times. This chain connects TRBV7-9 to TRBJ2-1; D uncertain. The CDR3 sequence is 13 residues long. Germline V lookup: CDR1 SEHNR, CDR2 FQNEAQ (reference sequence). Trimming pared 5 bases from V and 6 bases from J, leaving 11 bases between. In DNA, the CDR3 is TGTGCCAGCAGCACACGACTGGTCAATGAGCAGTTCTTC. This encodes CASSTRLVNEQFF.

Only a few counts were recorded for this clonotype. The chain joins TRBV29-1 to TRBJ2-2, with D tentatively TRBD1 or TRBD2 (5 bases each). V was trimmed by 5 bases and J by 3 bases, leaving 13 bases between them. Germline loops: CDR1 SQVTM, CDR2 ANQGSEA. This CDR3 has 14 residues. The CDR3: CSVLGVTHTGELFF. In DNA, the CDR3 is TGCAGCGTTTTGGGGGTCACGCACACCGGGGAGCTGTTTTTT.

The genes are TRBV5-6 and TRBJ1-2, with D unresolved. CDR1 SGHDT and CDR2 YYEEEE come from the germline V gene. This CDR3 comprises 13 residues. V dropped 6 bases and J dropped 4 bases, with 13 bases sitting between them. DNA of the CDR3: TGTGCCAGCACCCCGAAGGTGGTCTATGGCTACACCTTC. This encodes CASTPKVVYGYTF.

This rearrangement joins TRBV4-2 to TRBJ2-5; the D gene is possibly TRBD2 (5 bases). Germline V lookup: CDR1 LGHNA, CDR2 YNFKEQ. This CDR3 has 15 residues. The V gene lost 0 bases and the J gene lost 1 base, with 9 bases spanning the gap. The CDR3 DNA reads as TGTGCCAGCAGCCAAGATGCGGGCAGCCAAGAGACCCAGTACTTC. This codes for CASSQDAGSQETQYF.

In this sample, this clonotype turned up a few times. The chain employs TRBV28 and TRBJ2-3; a weak D match, TRBD2 (5 bases). CDR1 is MDHEN, CDR2 SYDVKM, per germline. V was clipped by 1 base and J by 2 bases, with 10 bases between them. The CDR3 consists of 15 residues. CDR3 sequence: CASSLLDSYTDTQYF. Here the CDR3 DNA reads TGTGCCAGCAGTTTATTGGACTCCTACACAGATACGCAGTATTTT.

V and J are TRBV2 and TRBJ2-7, with D maybe TRBD1 (5 bases). There are 11 residues in the CDR3. V was cut by 4 bases and J by 5 bases, with 6 bases left in between. Per germline, CDR1 SNHLY and CDR2 FYNNEI. CDR3 nucleotide sequence: TGTGCCAGCAGTGTCAGGGACGAGCAGTACTTC. Translating gives CASSVRDEQYF.

This chain joins TRBV6-5 and TRBJ1-3; TRBD1 agrees at 8 bases. The CDR3 loop spans 12 amino acids. V shed 6 bases, J shed 7 bases, and the junction held 2 bases outside the gene matches. CDR1 and CDR2 (germline): MNHEY, SVGAGI. The CDR3, as DNA: TGTGCCAGCAGGGACAGGGCGAACACCATATATTTT. This gives the protein CASRDRANTIYF.

Within the sample, this clonotype is large. The rearrangement joins TRBV5-1 to TRBJ1-4; D not resolved. Germline V gene sequence: CDR1 SGHRS, CDR2 YFSETQ. This CDR3 comprises 15 residues. Trimming took off 2 bases at V and 0 bases at J, with 8 bases between the two ends. The DNA of the CDR3 is TGCGCCAGCAGCTTCCTGACCTCAACTAATGAAAAACTGTTTTTT. It codes for CASSFLTSTNEKLFF.

This clonotype appeared a few times. The chain joins TRBV18 to TRBJ1-5; TRBD1 might be the D (5 bases). Germline CDR1 and CDR2: KGHSH and LQKENI. Trimming removed 3 bases at V and 7 bases at J, with 13 bases between. The CDR3 is 14 residues long. The CDR3 spells CASSPGTSRQPQHF. The CDR3 region has the DNA TGTGCCAGCTCACCCGGGACCTCGAGGCAGCCCCAGCATTTT.

V and J are TRBV11-3 and TRBJ2-2, with 10 bases fitting TRBD2. The CDR3 has 14 amino acids. V shed 6 bases, J shed 17 bases, and the junction held 15 bases outside the gene matches. CDR1 SGHNT and CDR2 YENEEA come from the germline V gene. In nucleotides, the CDR3 is TGTGCCAGCAGGACTAGCGGGTACACCGGGGAGTTTTTTTTT. It codes for CASRTSGYTGEFFF.

This clonotype rates as large. The V gene is TRBV12-3 or TRBV12-4, the J gene TRBJ2-7; the D gene is possibly TRBD2 (6 bases). V was shortened by 5 bases and J by 1 base, with 12 bases between the two germline ends. The CDR3 is made up of 14 amino acids. The CDR3 sequence is CASSPLGRSYEQYF. CDR3 coding DNA: TGTGCCAGCAGTCCCTTGGGGAGGTCCTACGAGCAGTACTTC.

This chain connects TRBV18 to TRBJ2-3; perhaps TRBD2 as D (6 bases). This CDR3 contains 17 residues. Trimming cost V 0 bases and J 0 bases, with 13 bases left between them. In germline, CDR1 is KGHSH, CDR2 LQKENI. The CDR3 DNA is TGTGCCAGCTCACCACCTCTAGCGAGTGCTAGCACAGATACGCAGTATTTT. Its translation: CASSPPLASASTDTQYF. The full variable domain, in which reference TRBV18 and TRBJ2-3 provide the parts outside the CDR3, is NAGVMQNPRHLVRRRGQEARLRCSPMKGHSHVYWYRQLPEEGLKFMVYLQKENIIDESGMPKERFSAEFPKEGPSILRIQQVVRGDSAAYFCASSPPLASASTDTQYFGPGTRLTVL.

This clonotype is judged large. The chain recombines TRBV28 with TRBJ1-2, with TRBD1 identical over 9 bases. After removal of 6 bases from V and 5 bases from J, the junction contained 10 bases not matched to a gene. CDR1 is MDHEN and CDR2 is SYDVKM in the germline V gene. The CDR3 sequence is 15 residues long. The DNA of the CDR3 is TGTGCCAGCAGCTCCCCGACAGGGGGGGGATATGGCTACACCTTC. It translates to CASSSPTGGGYGYTF.

V and J are TRBV6-1 and TRBJ1-2; D perhaps matches TRBD1 (5 bases). The CDR3 contains 15 residues. Trimming removed 5 bases from V and 1 base from J, with 14 bases in between. Germline-derived CDR1 and CDR2 are MNHNS and SASEGT. The CDR3 reads CASSWGGANNYGYTF. For the CDR3, the DNA is TGTGCCAGCAGTTGGGGGGGAGCGAATAACTATGGCTACACCTTC.

This rearrangement joins TRBV5-1 to TRBJ1-4, with D perhaps matching TRBD1 (6 bases). Per germline, CDR1 SGHRS and CDR2 YFSETQ. The CDR3 runs 15 residues. V shed 0 bases and J shed 6 bases, with 12 bases lying between them. CDR3 in DNA: TGCGCCAGCAGCTTGGGGGCAGGGGCTGATGAAAAACTGTTTTTT. Amino acids: CASSLGAGADEKLFF.

The rearrangement links TRBV19 to TRBJ2-5; 12 bases align to TRBD1. Losses at the gene ends were 4 bases for V and 5 bases for J; bases not matched to a gene: 5. CDR1 is LNHDA, CDR2 SQIVND, per germline (reference sequence). CDR3 length equals 15 residues. The CDR3 sequence is CASSTGTGGWETQYF. As DNA, the CDR3 is TGTGCCAGTAGTACTGGGACAGGGGGCTGGGAGACCCAGTACTTC.

This clonotype is hyperexpanded by share. The rearrangement links TRBV15 to TRBJ2-2; the D gene is possibly TRBD1 (6 bases). This CDR3 has 15 amino acids. V was pared by 2 bases and J by 7 bases, with 14 bases between. Germline V gives CDR1 LNHNV, CDR2 YYDKDF (reference sequence). The CDR3 sequence: CATSRPDRGNGELFF. In DNA form, the CDR3 reads TGTGCCACCAGCAGACCGGACAGAGGAAACGGGGAGCTGTTTTTT.

This clonotype has a handful of counts. This chain joins TRBV10-3 and TRBJ1-2; no clear D gene. Germline lookup yields CDR1 ENHRY and CDR2 SYGVKD. This CDR3 is 14 amino acids long. Trimming stripped 3 bases from V and 2 bases from J, with 10 bases between. The DNA of the CDR3 is TGTGCCATCAGTGATGGAGGAGGAAACTATGGCTACACCTTC. Its translation: CAISDGGGNYGYTF.

By frequency in the sample, this clonotype is large. The rearrangement joins TRBV6-6 to TRBJ1-5; TRBD1 matches 8 bases. CDR3 length equals 17 residues. The trim removed 6 bases at V and 5 bases at J, leaving 15 bases unmatched. Germline V gene lookup returns CDR1 MNHNY and CDR2 SVGAGI (reference sequence). The CDR3 protein is CASRGPSRDRSYQPQHF. CDR3 DNA: TGTGCCAGCAGGGGACCAAGCCGGGACAGGTCCTATCAGCCCCAGCATTTT.

Only a few counts were recorded for this clonotype. V is TRBV7-9 and J is TRBJ2-3; TRBD2 matches at 9 bases. The CDR3 extends over 16 amino acids. The ends lost 3 bases at V and 4 bases at J; junction bases unmatched: 8. The germline V gene encodes CDR1 SEHNR and CDR2 FQNEAQ (reference sequence). The CDR3 bases are TGTGCCAGCAGCTTGACAGCGGGGGGAGGCGCAGATACGCAGTATTTT. Encoded protein: CASSLTAGGGADTQYF.